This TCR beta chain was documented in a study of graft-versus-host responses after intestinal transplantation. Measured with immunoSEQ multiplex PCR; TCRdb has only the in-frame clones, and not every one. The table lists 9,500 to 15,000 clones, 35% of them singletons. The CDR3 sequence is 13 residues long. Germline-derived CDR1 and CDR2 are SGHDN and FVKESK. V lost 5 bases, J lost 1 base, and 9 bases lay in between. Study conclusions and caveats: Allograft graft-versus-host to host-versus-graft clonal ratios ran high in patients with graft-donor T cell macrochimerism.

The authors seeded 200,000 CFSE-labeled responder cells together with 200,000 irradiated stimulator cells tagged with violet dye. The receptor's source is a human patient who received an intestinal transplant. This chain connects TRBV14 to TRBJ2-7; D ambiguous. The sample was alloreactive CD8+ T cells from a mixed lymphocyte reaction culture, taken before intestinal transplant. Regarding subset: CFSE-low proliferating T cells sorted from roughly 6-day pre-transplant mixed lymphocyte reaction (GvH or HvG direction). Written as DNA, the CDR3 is TGTGCCAGCAGCACGGACGGGTCCTACGAGCAGTACTTC. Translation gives CASSTDGSYEQYF. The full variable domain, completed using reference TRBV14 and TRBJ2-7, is EAGVTQFPSHSVIEKGQTVTLRCDPISGHDNLYWYRRVMGKEIKFLLHFVKESKQDESGMPNNRFLAERTGGTYSTLKVQPAELEDSGVYFCASSTDGSYEQYFGPGTRLTVT.